This T cell receptor (beta chain) is drawn from a study of CD4+ T cells in melanoma. General study findings and limits: CD8+ T cell, macrophage and B cell function reportedly correlated with neoantigen-specific CD4+ T cells. In melanoma, neoantigen-specific CD4+ T cells reportedly differed in differentiation state.

Clones were read by immunoSEQ multiplex PCR, and TCRdb kept only the in-frame ones, dropping some. The data show about 140,000 clones, around nine tenths seen once. Per germline, CDR1 GTSNPN and CDR2 SVGIG (reference sequence). Trimming cost V 3 bases and J 4 bases; bases outside gene matches: 15. CDR3 length equals 17 residues. Remarks on this clone: Its antigen is undetermined.

The chain links TRBV30 to TRBJ2-3; 8 bases are a match to TRBD2. The sequence came from a human donor with melanoma. In nucleotides, the CDR3 is TGTGCCTGGAGCCACCTCAACCTCCCGGGGGGGGCAGATACGCAGTATTTT. Translated, it gives CAWSHLNLPGGADTQYF.